This TCR beta chain was obtained from a study of blood T cell repertoires in COVID-19. Study overall: Nucleic acid was either cDNA or gDNA, and it came from T cells, B-cell-depleted T cells, or PBMCs.

Assay: immunoSEQ multiplex PCR; the TCRdb copy retains only in-frame clones and omits some. Of some 150,000 clones listed, 80% to 90% are singletons. This clone has a single count. Trimming took 0 bases from V and 0 from J, leaving 9 bases between them. Germline assignment: CDR1 MRHNA and CDR2 SNTAGT. This CDR3 has 16 residues. The rearrangement links TRBV6-4 to TRBJ2-1, with D unclear. The specimen was peripheral blood. This receptor was identified in a woman in her sixties or seventies with acute or convalescent COVID-19. CDR3 coding DNA: TGTGCCAGCAGTGACTCGCCGAAGAGCTCCTACAATGAGCAGTTCTTC. Translated: CASSDSPKSSYNEQFF.